This T cell receptor beta chain was identified in a study of blood T cell repertoires in COVID-19. The germline CDR1 and CDR2 sequences are LGHNT and FRNRAP. The CDR3 covers 16 residues. The V and J ends lost 1 base and 2 bases, in that order; junction bases with no gene match: 5. The data were produced by immunoSEQ multiplex PCR, yet TCRdb's version contains in-frame clones alone and is incomplete. Of roughly 330,000 clones in the sample, approximately 88% were seen once. The specimen sequenced was peripheral blood. The rearrangement uses TRBV12-5 and TRBJ2-7; TRBD1 aligns across 10 bases. The clonotype comes from a man aged 18 to 29 who had recovered from COVID-19. CDR3 amino acids: CASGLAGTGETYEQYF. The DNA of the CDR3 is TGTGCTAGTGGTTTGGCGGGGACAGGGGAAACCTACGAGCAGTACTTC.